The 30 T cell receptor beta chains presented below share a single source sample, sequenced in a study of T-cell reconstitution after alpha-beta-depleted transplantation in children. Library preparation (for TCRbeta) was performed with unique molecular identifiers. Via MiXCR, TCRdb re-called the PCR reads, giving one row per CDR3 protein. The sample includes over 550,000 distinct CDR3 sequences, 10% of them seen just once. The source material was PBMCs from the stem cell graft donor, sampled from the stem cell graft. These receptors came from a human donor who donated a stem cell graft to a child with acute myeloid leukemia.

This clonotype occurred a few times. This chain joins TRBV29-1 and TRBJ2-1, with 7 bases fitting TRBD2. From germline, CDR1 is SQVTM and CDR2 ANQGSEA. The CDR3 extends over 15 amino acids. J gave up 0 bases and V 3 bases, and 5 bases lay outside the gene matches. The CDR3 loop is CSVDGRESSYNEQFF. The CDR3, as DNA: TGCAGCGTTGACGGGCGGGAGAGCTCCTACAATGAGCAGTTCTTC.

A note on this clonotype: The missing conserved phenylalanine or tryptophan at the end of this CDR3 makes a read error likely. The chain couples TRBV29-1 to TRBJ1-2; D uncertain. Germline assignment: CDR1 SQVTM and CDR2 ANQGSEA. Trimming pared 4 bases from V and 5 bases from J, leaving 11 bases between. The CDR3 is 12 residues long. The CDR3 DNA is TGCAGCGTTGTAGGCCTAGGGTATGGCTACACCTCC. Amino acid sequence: CSVVGLGYGYTS.

CDR3 DNA: TGTGCCAGCACCACCTCCGGGCGGTACACTGAAGCTTTCTTT. Its protein product is CASTTSGRYTEAFF. The rearrangement uses TRBV6-1 and TRBJ1-1, with D unresolved. The ends were cut back, 7 bases at V and 3 bases at J, with 15 bases in the middle. CDR1 is MNHNS and CDR2 is SASEGT in the germline V gene. The CDR3 totals 14 residues.

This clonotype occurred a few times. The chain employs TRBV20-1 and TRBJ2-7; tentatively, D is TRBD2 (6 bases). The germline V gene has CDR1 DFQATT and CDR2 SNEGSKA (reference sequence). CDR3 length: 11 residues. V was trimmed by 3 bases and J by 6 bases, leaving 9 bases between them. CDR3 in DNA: TGCAGTGCTAGGACTAGTGGCGAGCAGTACTTC. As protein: CSARTSGEQYF.

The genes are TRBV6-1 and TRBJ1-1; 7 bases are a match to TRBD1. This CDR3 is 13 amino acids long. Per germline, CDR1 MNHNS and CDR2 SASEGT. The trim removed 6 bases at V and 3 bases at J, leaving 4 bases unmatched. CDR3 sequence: CASRGQIYTEAFF. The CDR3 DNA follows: TGTGCCAGCAGGGGACAGATATACACTGAAGCTTTCTTT.

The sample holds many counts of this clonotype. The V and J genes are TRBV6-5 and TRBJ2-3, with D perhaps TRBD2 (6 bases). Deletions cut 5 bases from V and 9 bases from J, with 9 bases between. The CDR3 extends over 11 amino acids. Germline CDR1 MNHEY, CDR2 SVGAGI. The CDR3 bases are TGTGCCAGCAGTCGGGACTTCACGCAGTATTTT. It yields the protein CASSRDFTQYF.

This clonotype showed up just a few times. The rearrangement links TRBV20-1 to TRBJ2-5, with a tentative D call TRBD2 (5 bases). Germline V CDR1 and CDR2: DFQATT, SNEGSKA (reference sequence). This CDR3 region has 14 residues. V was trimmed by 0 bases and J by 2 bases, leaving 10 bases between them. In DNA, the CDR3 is TGCAGTGCTAGAGATCATCAGCGGCAAGAGACCCAGTACTTC. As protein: CSARDHQRQETQYF.

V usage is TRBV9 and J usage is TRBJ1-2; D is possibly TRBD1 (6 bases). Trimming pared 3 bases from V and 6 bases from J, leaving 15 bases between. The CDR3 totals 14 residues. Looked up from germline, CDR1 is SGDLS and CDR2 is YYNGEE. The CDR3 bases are TGTGCCAGCAGCGGAGGACAGCCCAGACATGGCTACACCTTC. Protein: CASSGGQPRHGYTF.

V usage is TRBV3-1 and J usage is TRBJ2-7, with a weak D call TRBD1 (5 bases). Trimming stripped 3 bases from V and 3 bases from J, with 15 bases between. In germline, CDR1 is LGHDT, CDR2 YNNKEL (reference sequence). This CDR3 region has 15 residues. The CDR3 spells CASSQGRAAFYEQYF. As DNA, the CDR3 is TGTGCCAGCAGCCAGGGGCGCGCGGCCTTCTACGAGCAGTACTTC.

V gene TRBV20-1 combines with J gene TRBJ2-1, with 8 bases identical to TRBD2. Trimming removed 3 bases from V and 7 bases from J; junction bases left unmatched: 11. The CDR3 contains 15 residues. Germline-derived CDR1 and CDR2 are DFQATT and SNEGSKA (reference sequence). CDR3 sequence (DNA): TGCAGTGCTAGCCAATTAGCGGGAATCGGAAATGAGCAGTTCTTC. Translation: CSASQLAGIGNEQFF.

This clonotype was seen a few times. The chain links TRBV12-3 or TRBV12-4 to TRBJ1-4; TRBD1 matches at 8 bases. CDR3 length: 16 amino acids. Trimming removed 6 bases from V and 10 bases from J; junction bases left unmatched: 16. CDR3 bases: TGTGCCAGCAGCCTTTCCTCTACAGGGGGGTCAGGAAAACTGTTTTTT. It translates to CASSLSSTGGSGKLFF.

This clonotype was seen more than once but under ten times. CDR3 nucleotide sequence: TGTGCCACCAGCAGAGAAGTCCTCACAGATACGCAGTATTTT. Its translation: CATSREVLTDTQYF. The rearrangement joins TRBV15 to TRBJ2-3; D is undetermined. This CDR3 has 14 amino acids. Germline assignment: CDR1 LNHNV and CDR2 YYDKDF (reference sequence). Trimming removed 0 bases at V and 2 bases at J, with 6 bases between.

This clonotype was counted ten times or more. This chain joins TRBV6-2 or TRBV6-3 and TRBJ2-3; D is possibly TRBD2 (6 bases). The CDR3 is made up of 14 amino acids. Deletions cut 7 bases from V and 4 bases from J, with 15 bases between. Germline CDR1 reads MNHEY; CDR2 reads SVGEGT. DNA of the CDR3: TGTGCCAGCAAACGGGACTCGTATCCAGATACGCAGTATTTT. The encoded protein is CASKRDSYPDTQYF.

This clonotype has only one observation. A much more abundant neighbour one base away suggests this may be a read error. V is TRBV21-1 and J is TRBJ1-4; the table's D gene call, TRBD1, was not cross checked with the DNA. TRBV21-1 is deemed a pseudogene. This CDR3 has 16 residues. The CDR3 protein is CSSSKSSEPTRDSLFF. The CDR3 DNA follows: TGTTCCAGCAGCAAATCCTCAGAGCCGACGAGAGACAGCCTGTTTTTT.

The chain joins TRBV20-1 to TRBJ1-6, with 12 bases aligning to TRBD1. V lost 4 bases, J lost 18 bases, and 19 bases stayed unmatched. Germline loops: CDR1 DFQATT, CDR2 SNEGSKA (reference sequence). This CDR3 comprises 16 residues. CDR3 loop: CSANPIVTGQGALNHF. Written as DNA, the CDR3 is TGCAGTGCTAACCCCATAGTAACGGGACAGGGGGCTCTTAACCACTTT.

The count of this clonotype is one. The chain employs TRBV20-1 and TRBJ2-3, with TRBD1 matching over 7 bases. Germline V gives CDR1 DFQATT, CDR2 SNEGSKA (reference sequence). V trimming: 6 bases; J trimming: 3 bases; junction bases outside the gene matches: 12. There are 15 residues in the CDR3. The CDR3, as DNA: TGCAGTGCCAGACAGGGTCCGTTCTTAACAGATACGCAGTATTTT. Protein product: CSARQGPFLTDTQYF.

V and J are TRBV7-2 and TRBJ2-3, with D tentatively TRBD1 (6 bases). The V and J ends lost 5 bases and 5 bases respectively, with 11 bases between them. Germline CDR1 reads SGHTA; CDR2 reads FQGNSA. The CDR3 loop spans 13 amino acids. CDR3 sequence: CASSIGQLDTQYF. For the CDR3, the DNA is TGTGCCAGCAGCATAGGACAGCTAGATACGCAGTATTTT.

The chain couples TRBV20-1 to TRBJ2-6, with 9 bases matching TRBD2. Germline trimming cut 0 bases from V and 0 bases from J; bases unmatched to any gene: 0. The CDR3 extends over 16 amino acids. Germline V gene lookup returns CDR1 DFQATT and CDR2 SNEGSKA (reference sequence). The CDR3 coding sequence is TGCAGTGCTAGAGATAGCGGGGGCTCTGGGGCCAACGTCCTGACTTTC. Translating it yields CSARDSGGSGANVLTF.

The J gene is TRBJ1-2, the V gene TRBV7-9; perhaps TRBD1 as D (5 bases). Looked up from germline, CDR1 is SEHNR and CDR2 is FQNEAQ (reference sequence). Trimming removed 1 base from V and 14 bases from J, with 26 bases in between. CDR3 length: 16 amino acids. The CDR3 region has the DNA TGTGCCAGCAGCTTAGAGGCGGGAGGGGAGGCGGATCTTAAGACCTTC. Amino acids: CASSLEAGGEADLKTF.

The CDR3 nucleotides are TGTGCCATCCGAGATACTCAAGCGGGAAATGAGCAGTTCTTC. It yields the protein CAIRDTQAGNEQFF. This chain joins TRBV10-3 and TRBJ2-1, with 7 bases lining up with TRBD2. CDR1 and CDR2 from the germline V gene are ENHRY and SYGVKD. Trimming at V came to 8 bases and at J to 7 bases, leaving 11 bases not matched to a gene. CDR3 length: 14 residues.

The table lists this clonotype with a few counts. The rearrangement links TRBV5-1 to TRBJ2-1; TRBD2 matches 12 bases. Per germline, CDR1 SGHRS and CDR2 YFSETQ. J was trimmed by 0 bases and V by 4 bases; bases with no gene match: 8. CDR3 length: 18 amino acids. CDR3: CASSSALAGGLSYNEQFF. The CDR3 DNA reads TGCGCCAGCAGCAGTGCACTAGCGGGAGGCCTCTCCTACAATGAGCAGTTCTTC.

The CDR3 loop is CATSREGGLTDTQYF. DNA of the CDR3: TGTGCCACCAGCAGAGAGGGGGGGCTCACAGATACGCAGTATTTT. The genes are TRBV15 and TRBJ2-3; D perhaps matches TRBD2 (7 bases). This CDR3 contains 15 residues. Trimming took off 0 bases at V and 2 bases at J, with 9 bases between the two ends. The V gene's germline CDR1 is LNHNV and CDR2 YYDKDF (reference sequence). The full variable domain, in which reference TRBV15 and TRBJ2-3 provide the parts outside the CDR3, is DAMVIQNPRYQVTQFGKPVTLSCSQTLNHNVMYWYQQKSSQAPKLLFHYYDKDFNNEADTPDNFQSRRPNTSFCFLDIRSPGLGDTAMYLCATSREGGLTDTQYFGPGTRLTVL.

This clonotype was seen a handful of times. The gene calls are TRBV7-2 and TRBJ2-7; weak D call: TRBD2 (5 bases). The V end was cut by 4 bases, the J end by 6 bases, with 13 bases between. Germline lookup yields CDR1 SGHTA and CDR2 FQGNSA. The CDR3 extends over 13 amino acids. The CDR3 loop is CASSYLGKAEQYF. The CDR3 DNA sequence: TGTGCCAGCAGCTACCTCGGGAAGGCCGAGCAGTACTTC.

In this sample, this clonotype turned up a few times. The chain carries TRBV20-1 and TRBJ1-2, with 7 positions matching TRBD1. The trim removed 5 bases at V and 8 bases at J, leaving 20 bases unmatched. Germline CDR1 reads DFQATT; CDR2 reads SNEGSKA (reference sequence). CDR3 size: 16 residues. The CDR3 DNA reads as TGCAGTGCTGCCCCAGGGGGGCCACAAACCTCCGGGGGCTACACCTTC. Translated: CSAAPGGPQTSGGYTF.

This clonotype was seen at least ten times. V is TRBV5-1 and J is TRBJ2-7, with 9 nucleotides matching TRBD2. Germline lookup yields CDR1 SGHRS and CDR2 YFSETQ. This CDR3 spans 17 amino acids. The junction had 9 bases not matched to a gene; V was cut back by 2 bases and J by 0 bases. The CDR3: CASSFGLASESSYEQYF. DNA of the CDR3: TGCGCCAGCAGCTTCGGACTAGCGTCCGAGAGCTCCTACGAGCAGTACTTC.

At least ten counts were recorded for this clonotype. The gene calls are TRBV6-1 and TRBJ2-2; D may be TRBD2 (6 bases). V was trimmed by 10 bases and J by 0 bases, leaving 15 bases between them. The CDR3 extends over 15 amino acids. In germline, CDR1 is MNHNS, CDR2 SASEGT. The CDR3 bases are TGTGCCATCGGCGGGACTGTCGCGAACACCGGGGAGCTGTTTTTT. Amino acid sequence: CAIGGTVANTGELFF.

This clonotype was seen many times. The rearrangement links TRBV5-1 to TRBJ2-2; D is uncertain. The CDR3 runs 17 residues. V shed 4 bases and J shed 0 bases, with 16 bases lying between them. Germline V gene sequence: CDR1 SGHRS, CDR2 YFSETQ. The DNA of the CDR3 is TGCGCCAGCAGCCCTCTATACCGAGCGCCGAACACCGGGGAGCTGTTTTTT. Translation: CASSPLYRAPNTGELFF.

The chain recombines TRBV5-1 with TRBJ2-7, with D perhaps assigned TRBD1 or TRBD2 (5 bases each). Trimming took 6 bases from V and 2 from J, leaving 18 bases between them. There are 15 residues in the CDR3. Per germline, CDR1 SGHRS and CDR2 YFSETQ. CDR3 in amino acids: CASTPGTDGAYEQYF. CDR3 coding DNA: TGCGCCAGCACCCCAGGGACGGATGGGGCCTACGAGCAGTACTTC. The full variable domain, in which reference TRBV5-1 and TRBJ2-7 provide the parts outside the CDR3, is KAGVTQTPRYLIKTRGQQVTLSCSPISGHRSVSWYQQTPGQGLQFLFEYFSETQRNKGNFPGRFSGRQFSNSRSEMNVSTLELGDSALYLCASTPGTDGAYEQYFGPGTRLTVT.

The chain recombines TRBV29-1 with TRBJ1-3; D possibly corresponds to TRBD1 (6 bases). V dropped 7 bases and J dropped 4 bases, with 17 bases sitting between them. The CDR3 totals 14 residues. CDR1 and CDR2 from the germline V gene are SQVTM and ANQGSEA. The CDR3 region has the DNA TGCAGCGCTATCCCCCACAGGGAAGGAAACACCATATATTTT. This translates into CSAIPHREGNTIYF.

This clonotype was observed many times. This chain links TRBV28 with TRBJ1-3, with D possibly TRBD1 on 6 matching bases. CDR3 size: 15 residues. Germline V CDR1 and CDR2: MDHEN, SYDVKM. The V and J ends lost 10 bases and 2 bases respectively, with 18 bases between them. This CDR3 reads CATIFSEGAGNTIYF. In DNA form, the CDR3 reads TGTGCCACTATTTTCTCAGAGGGGGCTGGAAACACCATATATTTT.